The clone carrying this T cell receptor beta chain occurred many times. Antigen: not known. This entry belongs to a study of CD8 T cells in ankylosing spondylitis. Findings and caveats of the study: Reports say disease-linked clones showed up significantly more in matched ankylosing spondylitis synovial fluid.

Via MiXCR, TCRdb re-called the 5' RACE reads, giving one row per CDR3 protein. The sample has approximately 100,000 distinct CDR3 sequences, roughly 8.7% seen once. V lost 6 bases and J lost 4, with 19 bases in between. This CDR3 has 16 residues. The clonotype originates from a male donor with ankylosing spondylitis or in good health (not recorded which). Material: blood, either unsorted or a sorted T cell fraction (not recorded which). The chain carries TRBV12-3 or TRBV12-4 and TRBJ2-1; tentatively, D is TRBD1 (5 bases). The CDR3 is CASSWPQGQRYNEQFF. The CDR3 coding sequence is TGTGCCAGCAGCTGGCCTCAGGGTCAGCGTTACAATGAGCAGTTCTTC.